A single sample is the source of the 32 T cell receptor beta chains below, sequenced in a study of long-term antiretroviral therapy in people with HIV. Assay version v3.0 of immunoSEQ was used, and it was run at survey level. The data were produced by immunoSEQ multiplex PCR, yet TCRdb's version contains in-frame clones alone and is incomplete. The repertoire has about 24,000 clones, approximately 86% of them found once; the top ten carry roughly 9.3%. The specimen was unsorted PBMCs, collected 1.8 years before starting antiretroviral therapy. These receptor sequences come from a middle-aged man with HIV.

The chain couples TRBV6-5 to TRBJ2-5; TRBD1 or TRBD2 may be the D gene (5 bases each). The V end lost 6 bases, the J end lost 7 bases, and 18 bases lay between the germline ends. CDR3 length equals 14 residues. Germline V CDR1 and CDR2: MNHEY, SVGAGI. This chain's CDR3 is CASRADFLGGTQYF. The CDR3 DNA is TGTGCCAGCAGGGCGGACTTCCTTGGGGGGACCCAGTACTTC.

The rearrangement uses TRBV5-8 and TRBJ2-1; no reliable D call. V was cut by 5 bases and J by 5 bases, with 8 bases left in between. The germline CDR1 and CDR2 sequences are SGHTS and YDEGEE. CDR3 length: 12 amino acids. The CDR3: CASRDANNEQFF. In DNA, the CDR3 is TGTGCCAGCAGGGACGCTAACAATGAGCAGTTCTTC. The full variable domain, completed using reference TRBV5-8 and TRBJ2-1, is EAGVTQSPTHLIKTRGQQATLRCSPISGHTSVYWYQQALGLGLQFLLWYDEGEERNRGNFPPRFSGRQFPNYSSELNVNALELEDSALYLCASRDANNEQFFGPGTRLTVL.

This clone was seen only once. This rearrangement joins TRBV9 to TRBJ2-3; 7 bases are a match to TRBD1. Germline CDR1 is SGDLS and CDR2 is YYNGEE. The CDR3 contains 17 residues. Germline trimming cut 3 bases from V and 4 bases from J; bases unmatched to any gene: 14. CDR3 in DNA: TGTGCCAGCAGCGCAGGTGACAGGGCTCAATGGTCAGATACGCAGTATTTT. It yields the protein CASSAGDRAQWSDTQYF. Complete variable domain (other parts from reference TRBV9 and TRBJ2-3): DSGVTQTPKHLITATGQRVTLRCSPRSGDLSVYWYQQSLDQGLQFLIQYYNGEERAKGNILERFSAQQFPDLHSELNLSSLELGDSALYFCASSAGDRAQWSDTQYFGPGTRLTVL.

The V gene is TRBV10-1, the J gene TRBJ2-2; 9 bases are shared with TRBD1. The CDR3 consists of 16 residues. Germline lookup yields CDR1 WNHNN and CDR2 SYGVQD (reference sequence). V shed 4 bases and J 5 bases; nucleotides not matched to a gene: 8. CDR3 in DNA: TGCGCCAGCAGTGGATCTAACAGGGGGCGTACCGGGGAGCTGTTTTTT. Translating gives CASSGSNRGRTGELFF.

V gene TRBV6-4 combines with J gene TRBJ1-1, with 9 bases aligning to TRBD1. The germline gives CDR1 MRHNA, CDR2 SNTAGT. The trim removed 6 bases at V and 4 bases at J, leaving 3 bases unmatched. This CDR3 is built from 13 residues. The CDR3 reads CASSADRGTEAFF. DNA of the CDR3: TGTGCCAGCAGCGCGGACAGGGGCACTGAAGCTTTCTTT.

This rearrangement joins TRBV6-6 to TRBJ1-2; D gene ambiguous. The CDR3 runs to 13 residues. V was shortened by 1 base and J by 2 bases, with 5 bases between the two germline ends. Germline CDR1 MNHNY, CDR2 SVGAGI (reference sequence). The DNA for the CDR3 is TGTGCCAGCAGTTACTTATACAACTATGGCTACACCTTC. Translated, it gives CASSYLYNYGYTF.

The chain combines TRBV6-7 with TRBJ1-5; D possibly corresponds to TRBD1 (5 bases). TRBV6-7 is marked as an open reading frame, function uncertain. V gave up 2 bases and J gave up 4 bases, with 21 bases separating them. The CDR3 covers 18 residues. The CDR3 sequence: CASSYAKNQKDRNQPQHF. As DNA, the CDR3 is TGTGCCAGCAGTTACGCAAAAAACCAGAAAGACAGAAATCAGCCCCAGCATTTT.

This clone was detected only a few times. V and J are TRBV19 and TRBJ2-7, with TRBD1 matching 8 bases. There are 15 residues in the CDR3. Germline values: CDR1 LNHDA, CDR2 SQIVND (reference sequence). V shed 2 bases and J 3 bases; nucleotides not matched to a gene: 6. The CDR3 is CASSITGGPYYEQYF. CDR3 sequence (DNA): TGTGCCAGTAGTATAACAGGGGGTCCGTACTACGAGCAGTACTTC. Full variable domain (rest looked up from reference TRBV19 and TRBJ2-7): DGGITQSPKYLFRKEGQNVTLSCEQNLNHDAMYWYRQDPGQGLRLIYYSQIVNDFQKGDIAEGYSVSREKKESFPLTVTSAQKNPTAFYLCASSITGGPYYEQYFGPGTRLTVT.

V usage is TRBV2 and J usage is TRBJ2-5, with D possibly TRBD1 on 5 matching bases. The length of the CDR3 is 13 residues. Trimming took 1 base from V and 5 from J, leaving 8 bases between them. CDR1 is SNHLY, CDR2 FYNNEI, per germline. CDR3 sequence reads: CASSEEGVETQYF. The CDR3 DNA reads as TGTGCCAGCAGTGAAGAAGGGGTGGAGACCCAGTACTTC.

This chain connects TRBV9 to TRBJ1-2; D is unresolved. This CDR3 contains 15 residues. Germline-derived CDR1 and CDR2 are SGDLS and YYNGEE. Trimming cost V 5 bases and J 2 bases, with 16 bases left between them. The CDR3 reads CASSREARENYGYTF. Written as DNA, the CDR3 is TGTGCCAGCAGTAGGGAGGCCCGGGAAAACTATGGCTACACCTTC.

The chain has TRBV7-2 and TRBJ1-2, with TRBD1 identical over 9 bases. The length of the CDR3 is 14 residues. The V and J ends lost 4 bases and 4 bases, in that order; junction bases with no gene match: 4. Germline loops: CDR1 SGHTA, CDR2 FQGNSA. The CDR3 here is CASSWTGVSYGYTF. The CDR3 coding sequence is TGTGCCAGCAGCTGGACAGGGGTCTCCTATGGCTACACCTTC. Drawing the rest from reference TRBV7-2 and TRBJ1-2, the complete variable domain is GAGVSQSPSNKVTEKGKDVELRCDPISGHTALYWYRQSLGQGLEFLIYFQGNSAPDKSGLPSDRFSAERTGGSVSTLTIQRTQQEDSAVYLCASSWTGVSYGYTFGSGTRLTVV.

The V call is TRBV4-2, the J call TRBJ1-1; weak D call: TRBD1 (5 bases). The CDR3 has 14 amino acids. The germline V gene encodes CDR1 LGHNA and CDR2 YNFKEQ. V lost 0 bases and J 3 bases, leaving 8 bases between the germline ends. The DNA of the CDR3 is TGTGCCAGCAGCCAAGAACAGGCATACACTGAAGCTTTCTTT. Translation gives CASSQEQAYTEAFF.

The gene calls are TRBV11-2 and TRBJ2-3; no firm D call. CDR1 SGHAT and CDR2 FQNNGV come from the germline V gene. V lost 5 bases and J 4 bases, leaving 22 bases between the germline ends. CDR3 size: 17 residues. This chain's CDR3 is CASSKHPPSPVPDTQYF. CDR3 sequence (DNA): TGTGCCAGCAGCAAACACCCCCCCTCTCCCGTCCCAGATACGCAGTATTTT.

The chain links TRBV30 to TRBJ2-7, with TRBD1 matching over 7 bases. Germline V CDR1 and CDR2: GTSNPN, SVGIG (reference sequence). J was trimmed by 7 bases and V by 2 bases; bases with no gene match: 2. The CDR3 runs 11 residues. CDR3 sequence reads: CAWSSGGEQYF. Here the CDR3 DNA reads TGTGCCTGGAGTTCAGGGGGAGAGCAGTACTTC.

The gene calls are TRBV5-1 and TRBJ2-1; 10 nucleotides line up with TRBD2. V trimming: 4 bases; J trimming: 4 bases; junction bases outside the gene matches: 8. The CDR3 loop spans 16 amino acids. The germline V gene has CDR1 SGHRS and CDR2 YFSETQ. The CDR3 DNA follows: TGCGCCAGCAGCCCCACTAGCGGGATTTCGTACAATGAGCAGTTCTTC. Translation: CASSPTSGISYNEQFF.

The CDR3 loop is CASSVLGGSSYNEQFF. The CDR3 DNA follows: TGTGCCAGCAGCGTCCTCGGGGGGAGCTCCTACAATGAGCAGTTCTTC. The chain couples TRBV9 to TRBJ2-1; 7 bases match TRBD2. J was trimmed by 0 bases and V by 2 bases; bases with no gene match: 5. The germline gives CDR1 SGDLS, CDR2 YYNGEE. This CDR3 comprises 16 residues.

Here the CDR3 DNA reads TGCGCCAGCAGCCAAGGACGGATCGGAGACGGAAACACCATATATTTT. Its translation is CASSQGRIGDGNTIYF. The rearrangement uses TRBV4-1 and TRBJ1-3; D gene uncertain. The CDR3 totals 16 residues. Germline assignment: CDR1 MGHRA and CDR2 YSYEKL. Trimming removed 1 base at V and 4 bases at J, with 14 bases between.

CDR3 bases: TGTGCCAGCTCACCACTGCTGGACAGCACAGATACGCAGTATTTT. Translating it yields CASSPLLDSTDTQYF. This chain links TRBV18 with TRBJ2-3; D ambiguous. Trimming took off 1 base at V and 0 bases at J, with 8 bases between the two ends. This CDR3 is built from 15 residues. CDR1 is KGHSH and CDR2 is LQKENI in the germline V gene.

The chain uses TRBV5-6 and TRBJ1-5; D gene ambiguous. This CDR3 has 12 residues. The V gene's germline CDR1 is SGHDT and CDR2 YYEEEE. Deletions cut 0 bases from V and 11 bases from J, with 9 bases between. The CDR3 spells CASSLGARAQHF. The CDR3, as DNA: TGTGCCAGCAGCTTGGGCGCCCGGGCCCAGCATTTT.

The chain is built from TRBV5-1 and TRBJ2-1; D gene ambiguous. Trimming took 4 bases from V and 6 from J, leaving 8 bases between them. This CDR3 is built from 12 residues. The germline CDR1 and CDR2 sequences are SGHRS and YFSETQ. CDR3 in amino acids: CASSRQSNEQFF. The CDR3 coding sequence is TGCGCCAGCAGCCGGCAGAGCAATGAGCAGTTCTTC. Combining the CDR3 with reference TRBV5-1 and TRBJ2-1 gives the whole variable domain KAGVTQTPRYLIKTRGQQVTLSCSPISGHRSVSWYQQTPGQGLQFLFEYFSETQRNKGNFPGRFSGRQFSNSRSEMNVSTLELGDSALYLCASSRQSNEQFFGPGTRLTVL.

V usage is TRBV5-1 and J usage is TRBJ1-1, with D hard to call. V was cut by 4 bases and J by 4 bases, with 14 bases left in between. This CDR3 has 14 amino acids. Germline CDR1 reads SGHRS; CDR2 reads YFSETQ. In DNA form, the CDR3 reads TGCGCCAGCAGCCCCGGGGTGGCGAGCACTGAAGCTTTCTTT. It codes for CASSPGVASTEAFF. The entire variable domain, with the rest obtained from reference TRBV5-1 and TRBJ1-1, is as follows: KAGVTQTPRYLIKTRGQQVTLSCSPISGHRSVSWYQQTPGQGLQFLFEYFSETQRNKGNFPGRFSGRQFSNSRSEMNVSTLELGDSALYLCASSPGVASTEAFFGQGTRLTVV.

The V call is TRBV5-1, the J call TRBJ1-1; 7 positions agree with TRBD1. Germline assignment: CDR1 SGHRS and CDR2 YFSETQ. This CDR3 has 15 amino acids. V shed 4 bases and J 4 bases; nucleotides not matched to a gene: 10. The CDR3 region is CASSPAAGGSTEAFF. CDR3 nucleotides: TGCGCCAGCAGCCCAGCGGCAGGGGGGAGCACTGAAGCTTTCTTT.

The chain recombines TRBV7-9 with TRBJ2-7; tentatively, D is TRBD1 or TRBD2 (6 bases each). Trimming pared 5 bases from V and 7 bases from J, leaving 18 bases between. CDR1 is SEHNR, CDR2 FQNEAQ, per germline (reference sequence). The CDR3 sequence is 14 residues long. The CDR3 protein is CASSGGGSLGEQYF. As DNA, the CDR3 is TGTGCCAGCAGCGGAGGGGGTTCATTGGGAGAGCAGTACTTC.

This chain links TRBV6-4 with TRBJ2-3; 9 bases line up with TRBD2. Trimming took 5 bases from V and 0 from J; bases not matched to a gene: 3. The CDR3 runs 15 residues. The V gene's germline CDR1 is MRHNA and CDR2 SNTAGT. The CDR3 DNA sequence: TGTGCCAGCAGTCTACTAGCGGGTAGCACAGATACGCAGTATTTT. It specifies CASSLLAGSTDTQYF.

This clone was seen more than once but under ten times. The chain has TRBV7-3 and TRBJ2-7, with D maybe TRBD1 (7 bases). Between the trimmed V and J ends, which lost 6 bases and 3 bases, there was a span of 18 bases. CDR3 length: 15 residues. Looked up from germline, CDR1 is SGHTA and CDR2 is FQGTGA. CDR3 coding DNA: TGTGCCAGCAGTCCCGCGCACAGGGGAGGCTACGAGCAGTACTTC. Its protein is CASSPAHRGGYEQYF. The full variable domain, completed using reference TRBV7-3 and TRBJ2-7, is GAGVSQTPSNKVTEKGKYVELRCDPISGHTALYWYRQSLGQGPEFLIYFQGTGAADDSGLPNDRFFAVRPEGSVSTLKIQRTERGDSAVYLCASSPAHRGGYEQYFGPGTRLTVT.

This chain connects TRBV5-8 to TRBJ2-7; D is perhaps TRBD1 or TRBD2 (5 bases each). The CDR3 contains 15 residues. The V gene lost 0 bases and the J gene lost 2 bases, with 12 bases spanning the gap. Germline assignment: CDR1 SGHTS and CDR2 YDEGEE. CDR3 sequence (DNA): TGTGCCAGCAGCTTGGGATCCAGGGAGCCCTACGAGCAGTACTTC. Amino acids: CASSLGSREPYEQYF.

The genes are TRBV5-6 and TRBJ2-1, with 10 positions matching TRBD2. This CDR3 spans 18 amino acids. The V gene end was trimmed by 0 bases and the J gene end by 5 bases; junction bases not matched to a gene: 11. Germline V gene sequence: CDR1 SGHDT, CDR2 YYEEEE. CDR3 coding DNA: TGTGCCAGCAGCTTGGGCCTAGCGGGAGTATACGGACACAATGAGCAGTTCTTC. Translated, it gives CASSLGLAGVYGHNEQFF. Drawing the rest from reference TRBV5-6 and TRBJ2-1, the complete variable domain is DAGVTQSPTHLIKTRGQQVTLRCSPKSGHDTVSWYQQALGQGPQFIFQYYEEEERQRGNFPDRFSGHQFPNYSSELNVNALLLGDSALYLCASSLGLAGVYGHNEQFFGPGTRLTVL.

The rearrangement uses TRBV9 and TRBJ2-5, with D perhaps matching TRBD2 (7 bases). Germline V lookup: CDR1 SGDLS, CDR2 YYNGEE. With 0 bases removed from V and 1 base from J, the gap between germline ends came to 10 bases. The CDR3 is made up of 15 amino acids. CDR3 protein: CASSVGGGPQETQYF. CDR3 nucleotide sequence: TGTGCCAGCAGCGTAGGGGGGGGCCCCCAAGAGACCCAGTACTTC.

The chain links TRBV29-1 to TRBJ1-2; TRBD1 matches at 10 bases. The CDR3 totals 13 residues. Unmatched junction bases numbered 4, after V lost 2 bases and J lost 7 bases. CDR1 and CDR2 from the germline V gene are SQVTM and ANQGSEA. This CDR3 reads CSVESGTGVGYTF. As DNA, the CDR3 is TGCAGCGTTGAATCCGGGACAGGGGTTGGCTACACCTTC. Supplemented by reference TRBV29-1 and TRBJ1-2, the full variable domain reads SAVISQKPSRDICQRGTSLTIQCQVDSQVTMMFWYRQQPGQSLTLIATANQGSEATYESGFVIDKFPISRPNLTFSTLTVSNMSPEDSSIYLCSVESGTGVGYTFGSGTRLTVV.

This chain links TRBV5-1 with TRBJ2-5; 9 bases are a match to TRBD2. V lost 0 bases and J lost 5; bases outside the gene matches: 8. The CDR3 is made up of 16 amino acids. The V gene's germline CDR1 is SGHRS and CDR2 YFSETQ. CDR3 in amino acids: CASSLEASGVGETQYF. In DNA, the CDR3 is TGCGCCAGCAGCTTGGAGGCTAGCGGGGTGGGGGAGACCCAGTACTTC. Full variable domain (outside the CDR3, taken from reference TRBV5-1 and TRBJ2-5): KAGVTQTPRYLIKTRGQQVTLSCSPISGHRSVSWYQQTPGQGLQFLFEYFSETQRNKGNFPGRFSGRQFSNSRSEMNVSTLELGDSALYLCASSLEASGVGETQYFGPGTRLLVL.

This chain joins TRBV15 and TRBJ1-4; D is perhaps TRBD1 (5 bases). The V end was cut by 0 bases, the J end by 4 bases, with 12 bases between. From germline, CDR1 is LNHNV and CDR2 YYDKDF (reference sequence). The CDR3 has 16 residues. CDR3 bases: TGTGCCACCAGCAGAGATCCAAGACAGTATAATGAAAAACTGTTTTTT. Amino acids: CATSRDPRQYNEKLFF.

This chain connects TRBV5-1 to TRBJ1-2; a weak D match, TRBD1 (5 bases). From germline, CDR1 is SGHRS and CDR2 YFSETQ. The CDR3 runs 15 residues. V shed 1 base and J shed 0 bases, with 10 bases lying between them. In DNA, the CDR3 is TGCGCCAGCAGCTTGTCCAGGGTGGCTAACTATGGCTACACCTTC. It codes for CASSLSRVANYGYTF.